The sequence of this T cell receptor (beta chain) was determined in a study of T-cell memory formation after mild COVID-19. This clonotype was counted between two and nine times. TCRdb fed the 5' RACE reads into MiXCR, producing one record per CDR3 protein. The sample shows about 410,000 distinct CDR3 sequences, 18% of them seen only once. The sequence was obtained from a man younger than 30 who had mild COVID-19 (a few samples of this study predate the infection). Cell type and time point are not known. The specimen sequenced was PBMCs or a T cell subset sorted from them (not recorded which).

The CDR3, as DNA: TGTGCCAGCAGTGTAGGGGAGGGACTAAGCTCCTACGAGCAGTACTTC. The encoded protein is CASSVGEGLSSYEQYF. The chain carries TRBV7-9 and TRBJ2-7; 7 positions match TRBD2. The trim removed 6 bases at V and 0 bases at J, leaving 11 bases unmatched. Germline V lookup: CDR1 SEHNR, CDR2 FQNEAQ (reference sequence). CDR3 size: 16 residues.